Listed below are T cell receptor beta chains from one sample, sequenced in a study of T cell responses to AZD1222 COVID-19 vaccine. Data came from immunoSEQ multiplex PCR; TCRdb stores just in-frame clones and leaves some out. The sample shows 100,000 to 150,000 clones, 80% to 90% of them seen only once. The sample in question was peripheral blood, obtained on day 0 of AZD1222 vaccination. The receptors here all came from an adult in good health. Each CDR3 is given with its conserved first and last residue. Fields, in order: clone size, V gene, J gene, D gene, CDR3 protein, CDR3 DNA. A D gene is named only where the DNA matches it firmly. Size values are once, few and many counts, or a class for expanded clones, and some rows have none.

abundance: once; v_gene: TRBV6-5; j_gene: TRBJ1-1; d_gene: .; CDR3aa: CASSYQGLQNTEAFF; CDR3nt: TGTGCCAGCAGTTATCAAGGACTGCAAAACACTGAAGCTTTCTTT
abundance: .; v_gene: TRBV3-1/TRBV3-2; j_gene: TRBJ1-1; d_gene: .; CDR3aa: CASSQALGANTEAFF; CDR3nt: TGTGCCAGCAGCCAAGCTTTGGGAGCGAACACTGAAGCTTTCTTT
abundance: .; v_gene: TRBV5-6; j_gene: TRBJ1-2; d_gene: TRBD1; CDR3aa: CASSSTGTGGWGYTF; CDR3nt: TGTGCCAGCAGTTCGACCGGGACAGGGGGCTGGGGCTACACCTTC
abundance: once; v_gene: TRBV6-5; j_gene: TRBJ2-7; d_gene: .; CDR3aa: CASSISGYSYEQYF; CDR3nt: TGTGCCAGCAGTATAAGCGGGTACTCCTACGAGCAGTACTTC
abundance: .; v_gene: TRBV30; j_gene: TRBJ1-2; d_gene: .; CDR3aa: CAWSPTNYGYTF; CDR3nt: TGTGCCTGGAGCCCGACTAACTATGGCTACACCTTC
abundance: .; v_gene: TRBV18; j_gene: TRBJ1-6; d_gene: .; CDR3aa: CASSPPGEFRPLHF; CDR3nt: TGTGCCAGCTCACCCCCGGGGGAGTTTAGACCCCTCCACTTT
abundance: .; v_gene: TRBV6-5; j_gene: TRBJ1-2; d_gene: TRBD1; CDR3aa: CASSYSLDRGFGYTF; CDR3nt: TGTGCCAGCAGTTACTCGTTGGACAGGGGGTTTGGCTACACCTTC
abundance: .; v_gene: TRBV5-8; j_gene: TRBJ2-3; d_gene: .; CDR3aa: CASSLMGPDTQYF; CDR3nt: TGTGCCAGCAGCTTGATGGGCCCAGATACGCAGTATTTT
abundance: .; v_gene: TRBV19; j_gene: TRBJ1-5; d_gene: .; CDR3aa: CASSIWRDIPNQPQHF; CDR3nt: TGTGCCAGTAGTATTTGGCGGGACATCCCGAATCAGCCCCAGCATTTT
abundance: .; v_gene: TRBV5-4; j_gene: TRBJ2-7; d_gene: .; CDR3aa: CASAPGPSSYEQYF; CDR3nt: TGTGCCAGCGCCCCGGGCCCTAGCTCCTACGAGCAGTACTTC
abundance: .; v_gene: TRBV28; j_gene: TRBJ2-1; d_gene: TRBD1; CDR3aa: CASRTGGTYNEQFF; CDR3nt: TGTGCCAGCAGGACAGGGGGTACCTACAATGAGCAGTTCTTC
abundance: .; v_gene: TRBV30; j_gene: TRBJ2-5; d_gene: TRBD1; CDR3aa: CAWSKGGQGRETQYF; CDR3nt: TGTGCCTGGAGTAAAGGAGGACAGGGGCGAGAGACCCAGTACTTC
abundance: .; v_gene: TRBV5-6; j_gene: TRBJ2-2; d_gene: .; CDR3aa: CASSLETGNTGELFF; CDR3nt: TGTGCCAGCAGCTTGGAGACAGGCAATACCGGGGAGCTGTTTTTT
abundance: .; v_gene: TRBV14; j_gene: TRBJ2-5; d_gene: .; CDR3aa: CASSQARGRETQYF; CDR3nt: TGTGCCAGCAGCCAAGCTAGGGGCCGGGAGACCCAGTACTTC
abundance: .; v_gene: TRBV28; j_gene: TRBJ1-1; d_gene: .; CDR3aa: CASSPNPHTEAFF; CDR3nt: TGTGCCAGCAGTCCCAATCCCCACACTGAAGCTTTCTTT
abundance: .; v_gene: TRBV18; j_gene: TRBJ2-1; d_gene: TRBD2; CDR3aa: CASSPRLADTYNEQFF; CDR3nt: TGTGCCAGCTCACCAAGGCTAGCGGACACCTACAATGAGCAGTTCTTC
abundance: .; v_gene: TRBV5-6; j_gene: TRBJ1-1; d_gene: .; CDR3aa: CASSLGTPNAFF; CDR3nt: TGTGCCAGCAGCCTTGGGACCCCTAACGCTTTCTTT
abundance: .; v_gene: TRBV19; j_gene: TRBJ1-2; d_gene: .; CDR3aa: CASSMETTGNYGYTF; CDR3nt: TGTGCCAGTAGTATGGAGACGACGGGGAACTATGGCTACACCTTC
abundance: .; v_gene: TRBV11-2; j_gene: TRBJ2-7; d_gene: .; CDR3aa: CASSLAWSRSSEQYF; CDR3nt: TGTGCCAGCAGCTTAGCTTGGTCTAGATCCAGCGAGCAGTACTTC
abundance: .; v_gene: TRBV12-3/TRBV12-4; j_gene: TRBJ1-1; d_gene: .; CDR3aa: CASSPTGEEAFF; CDR3nt: TGTGCCAGCAGTCCGACAGGAGAAGAAGCTTTCTTT
abundance: .; v_gene: TRBV6-1; j_gene: TRBJ1-2; d_gene: .; CDR3aa: CASSESWTLWGYGYTF; CDR3nt: TGTGCCAGCAGTGAAAGTTGGACCCTCTGGGGCTATGGCTACACCTTC
abundance: .; v_gene: TRBV6-5; j_gene: TRBJ1-5; d_gene: .; CDR3aa: CASSYEGNQPQHF; CDR3nt: TGTGCCAGCAGTTACGAGGGCAATCAGCCCCAGCATTTT
abundance: .; v_gene: TRBV19; j_gene: TRBJ1-1; d_gene: .; CDR3aa: CASSIFGTEAFF; CDR3nt: TGTGCCAGTAGTATATTCGGGACTGAAGCTTTCTTT
abundance: .; v_gene: TRBV5-1; j_gene: TRBJ2-1; d_gene: .; CDR3aa: CASSVGLNGGQFF; CDR3nt: TGCGCCAGCAGCGTGGGGCTAAACGGGGGGCAGTTCTTC
abundance: .; v_gene: TRBV5-1; j_gene: TRBJ2-3; d_gene: .; CDR3aa: CASSSEGSVIISTDTQYF; CDR3nt: TGCGCCAGCAGCTCCGAGGGGTCTGTCATAATTAGCACAGATACGCAGTATTTT
abundance: .; v_gene: TRBV5-1; j_gene: TRBJ2-2; d_gene: .; CDR3aa: CASSGGNSGELFF; CDR3nt: TGCGCCAGCAGCGGAGGAAACTCCGGGGAGCTGTTTTTT
abundance: few; v_gene: TRBV3-1/TRBV3-2; j_gene: TRBJ2-2; d_gene: .; CDR3aa: CASSQDWAGGTNTGELFF; CDR3nt: TGTGCCAGCAGCCAAGACTGGGCAGGGGGGACGAACACCGGGGAGCTGTTTTTT
abundance: .; v_gene: TRBV19; j_gene: TRBJ2-3; d_gene: .; CDR3aa: CASSIDWSTDTQYF; CDR3nt: TGTGCCAGTAGTATAGATTGGAGCACAGATACGCAGTATTTT
abundance: .; v_gene: TRBV5-4; j_gene: TRBJ2-2; d_gene: TRBD2; CDR3aa: CASSQSAGGLAGELFF; CDR3nt: TGTGCCAGCAGCCAATCGGCGGGAGGGCTCGCCGGGGAGCTGTTTTTT
abundance: .; v_gene: TRBV11-2; j_gene: TRBJ2-5; d_gene: .; CDR3aa: CASSPLHGETQYF; CDR3nt: TGTGCCAGCAGCCCGCTACATGGGGAGACCCAGTACTTC
abundance: .; v_gene: TRBV3-1/TRBV3-2; j_gene: TRBJ1-5; d_gene: .; CDR3aa: CASSPGVAGATQPQHF; CDR3nt: TGTGCCAGCAGCCCAGGAGTCGCAGGGGCCACACAGCCCCAGCATTTT
abundance: .; v_gene: TRBV7-9; j_gene: TRBJ1-5; d_gene: TRBD1; CDR3aa: CASSTTGGSQPQHF; CDR3nt: TGTGCCAGCAGCACCACAGGGGGCAGTCAGCCCCAGCATTTT
abundance: once; v_gene: TRBV9; j_gene: TRBJ1-3; d_gene: .; CDR3aa: CASSVRPSFSGNTIYF; CDR3nt: TGTGCCAGCAGCGTCAGGCCTTCTTTCTCTGGAAACACCATATATTTT
abundance: .; v_gene: TRBV24-1; j_gene: TRBJ2-1; d_gene: TRBD2; CDR3aa: CATSDLPKREAYNEQFF; CDR3nt: TGTGCCACCAGTGATTTACCCAAGCGGGAGGCCTACAATGAGCAGTTCTTC
abundance: .; v_gene: TRBV24-1; j_gene: TRBJ2-1; d_gene: .; CDR3aa: CATSSSYNEQFF; CDR3nt: TGTGCCACCTCTAGCAGTTACAATGAGCAGTTCTTC
abundance: once; v_gene: TRBV19; j_gene: TRBJ1-1; d_gene: .; CDR3aa: CASSLSGGLGSPMNTEAFF; CDR3nt: TGTGCCAGTAGTCTTTCCGGTGGCTTAGGATCACCGATGAACACTGAAGCTTTCTTT
abundance: .; v_gene: TRBV24-1; j_gene: TRBJ2-1; d_gene: .; CDR3aa: CATIRVGLLDEQFF; CDR3nt: TGTGCCACCATACGGGTAGGTCTCCTCGATGAGCAGTTCTTC
abundance: .; v_gene: TRBV7-9; j_gene: TRBJ1-1; d_gene: .; CDR3aa: CASSPNRASGDTEAFF; CDR3nt: TGTGCCAGCAGCCCCAACAGGGCCTCCGGGGACACTGAAGCTTTCTTT
abundance: .; v_gene: TRBV6-2/TRBV6-3; j_gene: TRBJ2-1; d_gene: .; CDR3aa: CASSYSLYNEQFF; CDR3nt: TGTGCCAGCAGTTACAGCTTGTACAATGAGCAGTTCTTC
abundance: .; v_gene: TRBV10-3; j_gene: TRBJ2-7; d_gene: TRBD2; CDR3aa: CAIAGTSGSYEQYF; CDR3nt: TGTGCCATCGCCGGGACTAGCGGATCCTACGAGCAGTACTTC
abundance: once; v_gene: TRBV5-1; j_gene: TRBJ2-3; d_gene: .; CDR3aa: CASSLGGADTQYF; CDR3nt: TGCGCCAGCAGCTTGGGAGGAGCAGATACGCAGTATTTT
abundance: few; v_gene: TRBV6-5; j_gene: TRBJ1-4; d_gene: .; CDR3aa: CASSYVRVRNEKLFF; CDR3nt: TGTGCCAGCAGTTACGTAAGGGTCCGTAATGAAAAACTGTTTTTT
abundance: .; v_gene: TRBV30; j_gene: TRBJ1-2; d_gene: TRBD1; CDR3aa: CAWSVQGANGYTF; CDR3nt: TGTGCCTGGAGTGTACAGGGGGCGAATGGCTACACCTTC
abundance: .; v_gene: TRBV7-9; j_gene: TRBJ2-1; d_gene: TRBD2; CDR3aa: CASSLGPRGEAYNEQFF; CDR3nt: TGTGCCAGCAGCTTAGGTCCCCGGGGGGAGGCCTACAATGAGCAGTTCTTC
abundance: .; v_gene: TRBV5-1; j_gene: TRBJ2-3; d_gene: .; CDR3aa: CASSRLVPTDTQYF; CDR3nt: TGCGCCAGCAGTCGACTAGTTCCCACAGATACGCAGTATTTT
abundance: once; v_gene: TRBV24-1; j_gene: TRBJ1-2; d_gene: TRBD1; CDR3aa: CATETGAGGYTF; CDR3nt: TGTGCCACCGAAACAGGGGCTGGTGGCTACACCTTC
abundance: .; v_gene: TRBV11-2; j_gene: TRBJ1-6; d_gene: .; CDR3aa: CASTWRGDYNSPLHF; CDR3nt: TGTGCCAGCACCTGGCGCGGGGATTATAATTCACCCCTCCACTTT
abundance: .; v_gene: TRBV19; j_gene: TRBJ2-7; d_gene: .; CDR3aa: CASSGAFYEQYF; CDR3nt: TGTGCCAGTTCGGGGGCTTTCTACGAGCAGTACTTC
abundance: .; v_gene: TRBV6-5; j_gene: TRBJ2-7; d_gene: TRBD1; CDR3aa: CASSRTGGLYEQYF; CDR3nt: TGTGCCAGCAGTCGGACAGGGGGCCTCTACGAGCAGTACTTC
abundance: .; v_gene: TRBV19; j_gene: TRBJ1-1; d_gene: .; CDR3aa: CGTSFGGTEAFF; CDR3nt: TGTGGTACGTCGTTCGGGGGGACTGAAGCTTTCTTT
abundance: .; v_gene: TRBV6-5; j_gene: TRBJ2-1; d_gene: .; CDR3aa: CASSYGQGTNEQFF; CDR3nt: TGTGCCAGCAGTTACGGACAAGGTACGAATGAGCAGTTCTTC
abundance: once; v_gene: TRBV28; j_gene: TRBJ2-3; d_gene: TRBD2; CDR3aa: CASSPGLAADTQYF; CDR3nt: TGTGCCAGCAGTCCGGGACTAGCGGCAGATACGCAGTATTTT
abundance: few; v_gene: TRBV6-2/TRBV6-3; j_gene: TRBJ2-1; d_gene: .; CDR3aa: CASSKERISYNEQFF; CDR3nt: TGTGCCAGCAGCAAAGAGCGGATCTCCTACAATGAGCAGTTCTTC
abundance: once; v_gene: TRBV6-2/TRBV6-3; j_gene: TRBJ2-1; d_gene: TRBD2; CDR3aa: CASSYIRAGAYNEQFF; CDR3nt: TGTGCCAGCAGTTATATTCGAGCGGGAGCCTACAATGAGCAGTTCTTC
abundance: .; v_gene: TRBV7-6; j_gene: TRBJ2-2; d_gene: .; CDR3aa: CASRLGFFLTGELFF; CDR3nt: TGTGCCAGCAGACTTGGATTTTTCCTCACCGGGGAGCTGTTTTTT
abundance: .; v_gene: TRBV7-6; j_gene: TRBJ1-1; d_gene: TRBD1; CDR3aa: CASSPRQGMNTEAFF; CDR3nt: TGTGCCAGCAGCCCAAGACAGGGGATGAACACTGAAGCTTTCTTT
abundance: .; v_gene: TRBV9; j_gene: TRBJ2-3; d_gene: TRBD2; CDR3aa: CASSPGGGSDTQYF; CDR3nt: TGTGCCAGCAGCCCCGGGGGGGGGTCAGATACGCAGTATTTT